The 2 T cell receptor beta chains below all came from one sample that was sequenced in a study of T cell responses to AZD1222 COVID-19 vaccine. The data were produced by immunoSEQ multiplex PCR, yet TCRdb's version contains in-frame clones alone and is incomplete. The table shows about 56,000 clones, with approximately 85% occurring only once. This material consisted of peripheral blood, taken on day 0 of AZD1222 vaccination. Every receptor here comes from an adult in good health.

V is TRBV5-1 and J is TRBJ2-7, with 7 bases that match TRBD1. With 1 base clipped from V and 3 bases from J, the junction kept 4 bases outside the gene matches. Germline lookup yields CDR1 SGHRS and CDR2 YFSETQ. The CDR3 extends over 14 amino acids. Here the CDR3 reads CASSLYQGVYEQYF. CDR3 DNA: TGCGCCAGCAGCTTGTACCAGGGGGTCTACGAGCAGTACTTC.

V is TRBV18 and J is TRBJ1-4; 9 nucleotides line up with TRBD1. V lost 3 bases, J lost 8 bases, and 7 bases stayed unmatched. The CDR3 sequence is 15 residues long. CDR1 is KGHSH and CDR2 is LQKENI in the germline V gene. The DNA for the CDR3 is TGTGCCAGCTCACCGGGACAGGGCTTCTTAGAAAAACTGTTTTTT. Amino acids: CASSPGQGFLEKLFF.